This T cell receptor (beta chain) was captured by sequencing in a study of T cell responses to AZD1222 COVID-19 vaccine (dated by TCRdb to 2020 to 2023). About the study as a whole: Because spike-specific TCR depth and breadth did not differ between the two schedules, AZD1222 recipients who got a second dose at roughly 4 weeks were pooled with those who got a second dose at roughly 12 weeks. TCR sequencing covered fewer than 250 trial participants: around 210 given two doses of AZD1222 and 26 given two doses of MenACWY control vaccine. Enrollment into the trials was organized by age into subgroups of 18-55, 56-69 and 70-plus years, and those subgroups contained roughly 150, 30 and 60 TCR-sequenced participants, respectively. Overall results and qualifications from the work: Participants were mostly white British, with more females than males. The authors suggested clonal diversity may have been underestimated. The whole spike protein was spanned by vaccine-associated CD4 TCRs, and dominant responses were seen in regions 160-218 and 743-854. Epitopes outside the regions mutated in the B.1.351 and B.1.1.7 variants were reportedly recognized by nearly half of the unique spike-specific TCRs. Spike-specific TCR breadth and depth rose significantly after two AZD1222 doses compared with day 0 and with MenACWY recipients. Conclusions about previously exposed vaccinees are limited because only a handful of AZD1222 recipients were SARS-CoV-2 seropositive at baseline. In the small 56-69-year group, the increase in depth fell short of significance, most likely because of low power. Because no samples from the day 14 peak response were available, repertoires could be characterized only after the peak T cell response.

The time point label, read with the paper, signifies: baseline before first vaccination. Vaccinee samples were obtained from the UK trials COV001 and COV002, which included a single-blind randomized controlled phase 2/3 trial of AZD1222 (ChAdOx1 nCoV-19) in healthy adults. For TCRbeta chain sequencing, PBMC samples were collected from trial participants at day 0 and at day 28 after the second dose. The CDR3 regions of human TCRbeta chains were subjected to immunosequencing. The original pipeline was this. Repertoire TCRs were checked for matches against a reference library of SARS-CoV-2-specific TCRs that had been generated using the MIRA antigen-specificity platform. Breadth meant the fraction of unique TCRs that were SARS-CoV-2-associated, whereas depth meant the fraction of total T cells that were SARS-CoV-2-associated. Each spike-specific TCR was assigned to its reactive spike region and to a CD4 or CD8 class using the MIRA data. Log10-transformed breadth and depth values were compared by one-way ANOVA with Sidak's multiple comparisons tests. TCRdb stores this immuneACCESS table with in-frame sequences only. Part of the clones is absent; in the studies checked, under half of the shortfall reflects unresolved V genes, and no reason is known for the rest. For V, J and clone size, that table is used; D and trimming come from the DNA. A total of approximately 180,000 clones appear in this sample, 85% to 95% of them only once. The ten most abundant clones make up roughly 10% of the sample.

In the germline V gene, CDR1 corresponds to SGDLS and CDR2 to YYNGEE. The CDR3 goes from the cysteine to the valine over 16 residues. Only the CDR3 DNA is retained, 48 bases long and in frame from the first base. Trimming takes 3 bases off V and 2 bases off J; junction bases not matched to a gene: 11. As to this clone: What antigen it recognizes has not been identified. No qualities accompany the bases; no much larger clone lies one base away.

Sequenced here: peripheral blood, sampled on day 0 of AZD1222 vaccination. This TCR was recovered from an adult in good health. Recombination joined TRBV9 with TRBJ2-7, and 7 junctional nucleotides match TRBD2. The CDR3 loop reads CASSGSLGRLTYEQYV. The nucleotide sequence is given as TGTGCCAGCAGCGGGTCTCTCGGGAGGCTCACCTACGAGCAGTACGTC.